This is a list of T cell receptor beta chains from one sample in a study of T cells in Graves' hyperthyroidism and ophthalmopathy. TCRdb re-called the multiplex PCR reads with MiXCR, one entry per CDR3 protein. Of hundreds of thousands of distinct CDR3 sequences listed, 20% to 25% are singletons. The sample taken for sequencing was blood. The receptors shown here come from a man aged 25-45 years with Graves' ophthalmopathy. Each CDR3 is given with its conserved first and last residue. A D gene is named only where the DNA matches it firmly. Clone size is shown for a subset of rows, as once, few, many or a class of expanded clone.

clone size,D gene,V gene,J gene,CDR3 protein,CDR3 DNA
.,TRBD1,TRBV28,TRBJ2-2,CASSPTTTGLRTGELFF,TGTGCCAGCAGTCCAACAACGACAGGGTTGAGGACCGGGGAGCTGTTTTTT
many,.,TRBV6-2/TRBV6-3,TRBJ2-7,CASSFGDARSYEQYF,TGTGCCAGCAGTTTCGGGGACGCCCGCTCCTACGAGCAGTACTTC
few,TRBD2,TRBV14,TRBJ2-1,CASSHLRPSGSTEQFF,TGTGCCAGCAGCCATCTCCGGCCTAGCGGGAGTACTGAGCAGTTCTTC
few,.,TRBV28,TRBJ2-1,CATGKRLQFF,TGTGCCACCGGGAAAAGATTGCAGTTCTTC
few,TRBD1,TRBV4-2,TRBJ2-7,CASSQLGQQNEQYF,TGTGCCAGCAGCCAGCTGGGACAGCAAAACGAGCAGTACTTC
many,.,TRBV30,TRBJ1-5,CAWSGTNQPQHF,TGTGCCTGGAGTGGGACCAATCAGCCCCAGCATTTT
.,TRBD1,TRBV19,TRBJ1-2,CASSTPGQVRGYTF,TGTGCCAGTAGTACCCCGGGACAGGTTCGGGGCTACACCTTC
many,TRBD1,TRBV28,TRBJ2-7,CASSSPGQGVYEQYF,TGTGCCAGCAGCTCTCCGGGACAGGGAGTGTACGAGCAGTACTTC
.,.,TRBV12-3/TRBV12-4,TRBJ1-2,CASTLPGAGYTF,TGTGCCAGCACCCTACCAGGCGCGGGCTACACCTTC
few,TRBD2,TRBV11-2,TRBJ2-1,CASSLDGRGRATNEQFF,TGTGCCAGCAGCTTAGATGGACGCGGGAGGGCCACGAATGAGCAGTTCTTC
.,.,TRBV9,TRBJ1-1,CASSNQPGNTEAFF,TGTGCCAGCAGCAACCAGCCGGGGAACACTGAAGCTTTCTTT
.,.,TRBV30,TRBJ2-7,CAWSVTRHAMVYEQYF,TGTGCCTGGAGTGTTACGAGACATGCGATGGTCTACGAGCAGTACTTC
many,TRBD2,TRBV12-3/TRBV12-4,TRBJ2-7,CASSPPLWGLVSYEQYF,TGTGCCAGCAGTCCCCCCCTTTGGGGACTAGTCTCCTACGAGCAGTACTTC
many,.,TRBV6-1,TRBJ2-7,CASSEAGGGHEQYF,TGTGCCAGCAGTGAAGCCGGCGGGGGCCACGAGCAGTACTTC
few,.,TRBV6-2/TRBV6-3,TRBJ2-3,CASSYREDTQYF,TGTGCCAGCAGTTACCGGGAAGATACGCAGTATTTT
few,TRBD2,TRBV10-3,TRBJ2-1,CAIQDPSGYYNEQFF,TGTGCCATCCAAGATCCTAGCGGGTACTACAATGAGCAGTTCTTC
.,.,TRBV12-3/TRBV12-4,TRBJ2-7,CASSLTGVGHEQYF,TGTGCCAGCAGTTTAACGGGAGTCGGCCACGAGCAGTACTTC